Presented here are 7 T cell receptor beta chains from one specimen sequenced in a study of glioma-infiltrating T cells after dendritic cell vaccination. Libraries were prepared by immunoSEQ multiplex PCR; TCRdb keeps only in-frame clonotypes and omits some of them. The table has around 87,000 clones, roughly four fifths seen once. Time point in this sample: after dendritic cell vaccination, including at tumor progression/relapse. Material: blood, obtained after dendritic cell vaccination. The receptors were sampled from a human donor with glioblastoma.

The chain joins TRBV19 to TRBJ1-2, with TRBD1 matching 9 bases. J lost 0 bases, V lost 4 bases, and 3 bases had no gene match. The length of the CDR3 is 15 residues. The germline gives CDR1 LNHDA, CDR2 SQIVND (reference sequence). The CDR3 DNA reads TGTGCCAGTAGTAGTGACAGGGGGGCTAACTATGGCTACACCTTC. It codes for CASSSDRGANYGYTF.

The chain carries TRBV9 and TRBJ1-3, with D uncertain. CDR1 and CDR2 (germline): SGDLS, YYNGEE. V dropped 0 bases and J dropped 0 bases, with 13 bases sitting between them. The CDR3 covers 17 residues. The CDR3 bases are TGTGCCAGCAGCGTAGATCGTTACGTGAGCTCTGGAAACACCATATATTTT. This codes for CASSVDRYVSSGNTIYF.

On this clone: Its ends do not fully match the called genes, so a read error is possible. The rearrangement joins TRBV7-2 to TRBJ2-7; possibly TRBD1 for D (5 bases). The CDR3 length is 14 residues. CDR1 and CDR2 (germline): SGHTA, FQGNSA. CDR3 protein: CASSLQGSSYEQCF. The CDR3 region has the DNA TGTGCCAGCAGCTTACAGGGTAGCTCCTACGAGCAGTGCTTC.

This chain uses TRBV2 with TRBJ1-2, with 8 positions matching TRBD1. The CDR3 covers 13 residues. The junction had 7 bases not matched to a gene; V was cut back by 5 bases and J by 8 bases. Germline lookup yields CDR1 SNHLY and CDR2 FYNNEI. CDR3 residues: CASSSGGAGGYTF. The CDR3 DNA sequence: TGTGCCAGCAGTTCAGGGGGCGCGGGGGGCTACACCTTC.

The rearrangement links TRBV7-8 to TRBJ1-3; tentative D call: TRBD1 (6 bases). CDR1 is SGHVS, CDR2 FQNEAQ, per germline. Trimming took off 1 base at V and 4 bases at J, with 11 bases between the two ends. CDR3 size: 15 residues. The CDR3 nucleotides read TGTGCCAGCAGCTTAGTAGGACAGATAGGAAACACCATATATTTT. It translates to CASSLVGQIGNTIYF.

The V call is TRBV7-8, the J call TRBJ1-6; 8 bases agree with TRBD1. The CDR3 spans 14 residues. V lost 8 bases, J lost 11 bases, and 11 bases stayed unmatched. Germline loops: CDR1 SGHVS, CDR2 FQNEAQ. This CDR3 reads CASGTGTGSPPLHF. The CDR3 DNA follows: TGTGCCAGCGGTACCGGGACAGGTAGTCCACCCCTCCACTTT.

The chain has TRBV10-1 and TRBJ2-7; D may be TRBD1 (6 bases). V was pared by 6 bases and J by 0 bases, with 18 bases between. Per germline, CDR1 WNHNN and CDR2 SYGVQD (reference sequence). This CDR3 spans 16 amino acids. CDR3 sequence reads: CASSPTGIKFSYEQYF. The CDR3 DNA reads as TGCGCCAGCAGCCCTACAGGGATAAAGTTCTCCTACGAGCAGTACTTC.